These 23 T cell receptor beta chains originate from one sample sequenced in a study of blood T cell repertoires in COVID-19. TCRdb's table, derived via immunoSEQ multiplex PCR, lists solely in-frame clones and lacks some. The repertoire holds under 350,000 clones, with roughly 89% as singletons. The source material was peripheral blood. Receptors were obtained from a woman aged 25 to 39 with COVID-19, enrolled during active disease.

The CDR3 region is CASSIMGRLENEQFF. Here the CDR3 DNA reads TGTGCCAGTAGTATTATGGGGCGGCTGGAAAATGAGCAGTTCTTC. The chain is built from TRBV19 and TRBJ2-1, with D perhaps matching TRBD1 (5 bases). The length of the CDR3 is 15 residues. Germline loops: CDR1 LNHDA, CDR2 SQIVND (reference sequence). The V gene lost 3 bases and the J gene lost 7 bases, with 16 bases spanning the gap.

The chain recombines TRBV5-6 with TRBJ1-4; D not resolved. CDR3 length equals 15 residues. Germline V gives CDR1 SGHDT, CDR2 YYEEEE. V was pared by 4 bases and J by 5 bases, with 15 bases between. CDR3 sequence (DNA): TGTGCCAGCAGCGAGGGTGCAATAGGGAATGAAAAACTGTTTTTT. Its translation is CASSEGAIGNEKLFF. Full variable domain (outside the CDR3, taken from reference TRBV5-6 and TRBJ1-4): DAGVTQSPTHLIKTRGQQVTLRCSPKSGHDTVSWYQQALGQGPQFIFQYYEEEERQRGNFPDRFSGHQFPNYSSELNVNALLLGDSALYLCASSEGAIGNEKLFFGSGTQLSVL.

The J gene is TRBJ1-5, the V gene TRBV19; D is uncertain. This CDR3 comprises 13 residues. V shed 6 bases and J shed 2 bases, with 8 bases lying between them. Germline lookup yields CDR1 LNHDA and CDR2 SQIVND (reference sequence). In DNA form, the CDR3 reads TGTGCCAGTAGCACTGCGGGCAATCAGCCCCAGCATTTT. Translation: CASSTAGNQPQHF.

The V and J genes are TRBV5-6 and TRBJ1-1, with a tentative D call TRBD1 (5 bases). CDR1 is SGHDT, CDR2 YYEEEE, per germline. V was clipped by 4 bases and J by 4 bases, with 17 bases between them. The CDR3 totals 15 residues. CDR3 amino acids: CASSPWGWGGTEAFF. The DNA for the CDR3 is TGTGCCAGCAGCCCGTGGGGGTGGGGGGGCACTGAAGCTTTCTTT.

The V and J genes are TRBV14 and TRBJ1-4; no firm D call. The germline V gene encodes CDR1 SGHDN and CDR2 FVKESK. The germline V and J ends were trimmed by 0 bases and 5 bases, with 4 bases remaining between them. CDR3 length: 13 residues. This CDR3 is CASSQDLNEKLFF. DNA for the CDR3: TGTGCCAGCAGCCAAGATCTCAATGAAAAACTGTTTTTT.

V gene TRBV12-3 or TRBV12-4 combines with J gene TRBJ1-2; maybe TRBD1 (6 bases). The CDR3 runs to 13 residues. The ends were cut back, 5 bases at V and 11 bases at J, with 18 bases in the middle. The CDR3 nucleotides are TGTGCCAGCAGTGACGACAGGTCCCCACCTTACACCTTC. Translated: CASSDDRSPPYTF.

J is TRBJ2-2 and V is TRBV5-4; 9 bases are shared with TRBD1. Germline V gives CDR1 SGHNT, CDR2 YYREEE (reference sequence). The J segment lost 6 bases and the V segment lost 2 bases, leaving 5 bases of the junction unmatched. CDR3 length: 15 residues. The CDR3 loop is CASSLPGQGPGELFF. CDR3 sequence (DNA): TGTGCCAGCAGCTTACCGGGACAGGGCCCCGGGGAGCTGTTTTTT.

The V call is TRBV4-1, the J call TRBJ1-4, with unresolved D. Between the trimmed V and J ends, which lost 1 base and 5 bases, there was a span of 11 bases. The germline gives CDR1 MGHRA, CDR2 YSYEKL. This CDR3 comprises 15 residues. The CDR3 nucleotides are TGCGCCAGCAGCCAAGCTGAGGGCGGGAATGAAAAACTGTTTTTT. Its protein product is CASSQAEGGNEKLFF.

The V gene is TRBV6-6, the J gene TRBJ1-1; 8 bases match TRBD1. Per the germline V gene, CDR1 is MNHNY and CDR2 is SVGAGI (reference sequence). V gave up 6 bases and J gave up 0 bases; unmatched junction bases: 9. This CDR3 has 16 residues. The CDR3 sequence is CASSPRQGTMNTEAFF. CDR3 in DNA: TGTGCCAGCAGCCCACGACAGGGGACCATGAACACTGAAGCTTTCTTT.

The chain carries TRBV9 and TRBJ1-6, with 7 bases aligning to TRBD1. With 3 bases clipped from V and 10 bases from J, the junction kept 10 bases outside the gene matches. CDR1 is SGDLS and CDR2 is YYNGEE in the germline V gene. The CDR3 loop spans 15 amino acids. The CDR3 loop is CASSETGLTGSPLHF. The CDR3 bases are TGTGCCAGCAGCGAGACAGGGTTAACGGGGTCACCCCTCCACTTT.

The V call is TRBV2, the J call TRBJ1-5; 9 positions agree with TRBD1. This CDR3 contains 15 residues. Trimming at V came to 8 bases and at J to 6 bases, leaving 11 bases not matched to a gene. CDR1 is SNHLY and CDR2 is FYNNEI in the germline V gene. CDR3 sequence: CASWLGAGQGQPQHF. The CDR3 nucleotides read TGTGCCAGCTGGCTAGGGGCGGGACAGGGTCAGCCCCAGCATTTT.

This sequence joins TRBV9 and TRBJ1-1; TRBD1 aligns across 7 bases. Per germline, CDR1 SGDLS and CDR2 YYNGEE. V lost 4 bases and J lost 4; bases outside the gene matches: 4. The CDR3 length is 13 residues. This chain's CDR3 is CASSSRDSTEAFF. For the CDR3, the DNA is TGTGCCAGCAGCTCCCGGGACAGCACTGAAGCTTTCTTT.

This chain uses TRBV2 with TRBJ1-3; tentatively, D is TRBD1 (5 bases). V was cut by 7 bases and J by 1 base, with 14 bases left in between. In germline, CDR1 is SNHLY, CDR2 FYNNEI. The CDR3 consists of 15 residues. The CDR3 bases are TGTGCCAGCATACAGGAGCTTCTTTCTGGAAACACCATATATTTT. Its translation: CASIQELLSGNTIYF.

The chain links TRBV27 to TRBJ1-2, with 7 bases identical to TRBD1. Germline CDR1 is MNHEY and CDR2 is SMNVEV (reference sequence). The J segment lost 5 bases and the V segment lost 5 bases, leaving 5 bases of the junction unmatched. This CDR3 has 13 residues. The CDR3 DNA is TGTGCCAGCAGTCCAGGGGGATGGTATGGCTACACCTTC. The encoded protein is CASSPGGWYGYTF.

The rearrangement links TRBV6-5 to TRBJ2-1, with 10 bases lining up with TRBD1. The CDR3 totals 16 residues. Germline V gene sequence: CDR1 MNHEY, CDR2 SVGAGI. V lost 2 bases and J lost 6; bases outside the gene matches: 7. CDR3 nucleotide sequence: TGTGCCAGCAGTTACAAAGGGACAGGGGTTTTCAATGAGCAGTTCTTC. Its protein is CASSYKGTGVFNEQFF.

The chain employs TRBV19 and TRBJ1-1; D perhaps matches TRBD1 (6 bases). Deletions cut 9 bases from V and 1 base from J, with 15 bases between. This CDR3 has 14 residues. CDR1 is LNHDA, CDR2 SQIVND, per germline (reference sequence). The CDR3 nucleotides read TGTGCCAGCGCAGCAGGGGCGTCGAACACTGAAGCTTTCTTT. It yields the protein CASAAGASNTEAFF. Looking up the rest from reference TRBV19 and TRBJ1-1 gives the full variable domain: DGGITQSPKYLFRKEGQNVTLSCEQNLNHDAMYWYRQDPGQGLRLIYYSQIVNDFQKGDIAEGYSVSREKKESFPLTVTSAQKNPTAFYLCASAAGASNTEAFFGQGTRLTVV.

The rearrangement uses TRBV4-3 and TRBJ1-2; 7 bases are a match to TRBD1. Germline CDR1 and CDR2: LGHNA and YSLEER. The CDR3 contains 16 residues. J lost 5 bases, V lost 0 bases, and 9 bases had no gene match. CDR3 nucleotides: TGCGCCAGCAGCCAAGAACTCGGACAGGCTCCGTATGGCTACACCTTC. Translating it yields CASSQELGQAPYGYTF.

The chain joins TRBV19 to TRBJ1-5; possible D gene TRBD1, 5 bases. Germline loops: CDR1 LNHDA, CDR2 SQIVND (reference sequence). Trimming removed 9 bases from V and 3 bases from J, with 12 bases in between. The CDR3 spans 13 residues. Here the CDR3 DNA reads TGTGCCAGCCGAGCGACAGTCAATCAGCCCCAGCATTTT. Its protein product is CASRATVNQPQHF.

V gene TRBV9 combines with J gene TRBJ2-5; D unresolved. The CDR3 consists of 15 residues. CDR1 SGDLS and CDR2 YYNGEE come from the germline V gene. The germline V and J ends were trimmed by 0 bases and 5 bases, with 14 bases remaining between them. CDR3 region: CASSVAPDSMETQYF. The CDR3 nucleotides read TGTGCCAGCAGCGTAGCACCCGACTCTATGGAGACCCAGTACTTC.

The sample holds one count of this clone. The chain recombines TRBV7-7 with TRBJ2-5; possible D gene TRBD1, 5 bases. Trimming removed 6 bases from V and 2 bases from J, with 13 bases in between. CDR1 is SSHAT, CDR2 FNYEAQ, per germline (reference sequence). CDR3 length: 14 amino acids. The chain's CDR3 is CASSTHPGQETQYF. CDR3 nucleotides: TGTGCCAGCAGTACCCACCCAGGGCAAGAGACCCAGTACTTC.

The J gene is TRBJ2-3, the V gene TRBV3-1 (or the pseudogene TRBV3-2); 11 bases align to TRBD2. The CDR3 contains 18 residues. In germline, CDR1 is LGHDT, CDR2 YNNKEL (reference sequence). V lost 0 bases and J lost 4; bases outside the gene matches: 9. This CDR3 reads CASSQDGLAGGGSDTQYF. The DNA of the CDR3 is TGTGCCAGCAGCCAAGATGGGCTAGCGGGGGGTGGCTCAGATACGCAGTATTTT.

This chain links TRBV7-2 with TRBJ2-7; D possibly corresponds to TRBD2 (6 bases). The CDR3 length is 16 residues. V dropped 2 bases and J dropped 4 bases, with 18 bases sitting between them. Germline CDR1 reads SGHTA; CDR2 reads FQGNSA. The CDR3 bases are TGTGCCAGCAGCTTACACTGGGGGGTGGGATTGTACGAGCAGTACGTC. It specifies CASSLHWGVGLYEQYV.

This chain links TRBV19 with TRBJ1-1; D remains unclear. The CDR3 spans 14 residues. The V end lost 3 bases, the J end lost 1 base, and 9 bases lay between the germline ends. Germline CDR1 reads LNHDA; CDR2 reads SQIVND (reference sequence). CDR3 sequence: CASSIRAGNTEAFF. Here the CDR3 DNA reads TGTGCCAGTAGTATCCGGGCGGGGAACACTGAAGCTTTCTTT.